This T cell receptor (beta chain) appears in the sequencing data of a study of blood T cell repertoires in COVID-19. Study context: Sites across the United States, Italy and Spain contributed samples from acute and convalescent COVID-19. The analysed material was cDNA or gDNA that came from T cells, B-cell-depleted T cells, or PBMCs.

Some clones are missing from TCRdb's copy, which holds only in-frame ones; the method was immunoSEQ multiplex PCR. The table includes about 220,000 clones, about 87% detected once. All enrollees were about 18 to 90 years old and from about 25 US areas. The CDR3 totals 13 residues. V was clipped by 4 bases and J by 3 bases, with 12 bases between them. In germline, CDR1 is SQVTM, CDR2 ANQGSEA. The source is a woman aged 30 to 39 who had recovered from COVID-19. Specimen: PBMCs or T cells enriched from blood (not recorded which). The chain is built from TRBV29-1 and TRBJ1-1, with a possible D match to TRBD1 (5 bases). This CDR3 is CSVVRGRYTEAFF. The CDR3 coding sequence is TGCAGCGTTGTTAGGGGCAGGTACACTGAAGCTTTCTTT. The entire variable domain, with the rest obtained from reference TRBV29-1 and TRBJ1-1, is as follows: SAVISQKPSRDICQRGTSLTIQCQVDSQVTMMFWYRQQPGQSLTLIATANQGSEATYESGFVIDKFPISRPNLTFSTLTVSNMSPEDSSIYLCSVVRGRYTEAFFGQGTRLTVV.